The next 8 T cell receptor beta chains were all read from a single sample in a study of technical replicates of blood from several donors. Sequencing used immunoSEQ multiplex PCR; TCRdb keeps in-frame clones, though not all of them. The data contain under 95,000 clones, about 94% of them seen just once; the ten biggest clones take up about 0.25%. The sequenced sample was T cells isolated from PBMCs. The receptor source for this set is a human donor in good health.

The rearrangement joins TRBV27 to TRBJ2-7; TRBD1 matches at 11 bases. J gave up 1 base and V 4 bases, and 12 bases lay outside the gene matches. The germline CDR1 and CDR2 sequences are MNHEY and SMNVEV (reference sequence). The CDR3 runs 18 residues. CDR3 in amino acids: CASSSLFPGQGDSYEQYF. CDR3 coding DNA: TGTGCCAGCAGTTCCTTGTTCCCGGGACAGGGGGATTCCTACGAGCAGTACTTC.

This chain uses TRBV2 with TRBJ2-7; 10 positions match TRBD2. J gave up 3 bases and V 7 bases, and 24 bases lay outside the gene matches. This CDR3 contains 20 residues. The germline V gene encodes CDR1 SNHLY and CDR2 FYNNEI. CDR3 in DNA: TGTGCCAGCACCGGGTTGTTAACTAGCGGGGAAGGACGGGACATCTACGAGCAGTACTTC. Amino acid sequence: CASTGLLTSGEGRDIYEQYF.

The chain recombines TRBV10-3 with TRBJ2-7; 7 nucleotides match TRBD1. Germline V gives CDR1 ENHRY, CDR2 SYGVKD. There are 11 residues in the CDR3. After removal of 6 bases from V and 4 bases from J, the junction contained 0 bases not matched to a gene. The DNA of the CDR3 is TGTGCCATCAGGGGACAGTACGAGCAGTACTTC. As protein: CAIRGQYEQYF.

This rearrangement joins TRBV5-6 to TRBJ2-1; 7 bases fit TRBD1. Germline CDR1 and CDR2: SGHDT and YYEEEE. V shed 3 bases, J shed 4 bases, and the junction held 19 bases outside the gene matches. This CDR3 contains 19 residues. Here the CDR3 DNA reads TGTGCCAGCAGCTCCCAGCCACTAAGACAGGGCCCACCATACAATGAGCAGTTCTTC. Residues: CASSSQPLRQGPPYNEQFF.

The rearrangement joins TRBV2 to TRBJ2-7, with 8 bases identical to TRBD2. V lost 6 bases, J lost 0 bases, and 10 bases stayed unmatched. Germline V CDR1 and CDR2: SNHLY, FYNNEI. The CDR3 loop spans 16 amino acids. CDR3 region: CASRTISGASSYEQYF. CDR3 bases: TGTGCCAGCAGAACGATTAGCGGGGCAAGCTCCTACGAGCAGTACTTC.

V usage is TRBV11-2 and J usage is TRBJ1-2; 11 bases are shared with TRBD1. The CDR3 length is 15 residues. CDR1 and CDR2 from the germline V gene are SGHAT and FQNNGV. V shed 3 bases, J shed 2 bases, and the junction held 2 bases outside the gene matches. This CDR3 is CASSLGQGGNYGYTF. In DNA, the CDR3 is TGTGCCAGCAGCTTGGGACAGGGGGGAAACTATGGCTACACCTTC. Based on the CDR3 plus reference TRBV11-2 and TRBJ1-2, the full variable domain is EAGVAQSPRYKIIEKRQSVAFWCNPISGHATLYWYQQILGQGPKLLIQFQNNGVVDDSQLPKDRFSAERLKGVDSTLKIQPAKLEDSAVYLCASSLGQGGNYGYTFGSGTRLTVV.

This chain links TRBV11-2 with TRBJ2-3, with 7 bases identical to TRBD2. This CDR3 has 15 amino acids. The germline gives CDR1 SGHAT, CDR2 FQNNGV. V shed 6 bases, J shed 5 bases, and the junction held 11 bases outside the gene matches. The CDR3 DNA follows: TGTGCCAGCAGGCACCGAGGACTAGGAGAAGATACGCAGTATTTT. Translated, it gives CASRHRGLGEDTQYF.

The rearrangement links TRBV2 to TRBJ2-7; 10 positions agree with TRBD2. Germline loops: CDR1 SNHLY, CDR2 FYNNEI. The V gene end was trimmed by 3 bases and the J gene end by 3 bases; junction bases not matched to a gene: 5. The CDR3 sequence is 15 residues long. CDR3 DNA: TGTGCCAGCAGTGAGTTGGCTAGCGGGAGCTACGAGCAGTACTTC. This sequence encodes CASSELASGSYEQYF.